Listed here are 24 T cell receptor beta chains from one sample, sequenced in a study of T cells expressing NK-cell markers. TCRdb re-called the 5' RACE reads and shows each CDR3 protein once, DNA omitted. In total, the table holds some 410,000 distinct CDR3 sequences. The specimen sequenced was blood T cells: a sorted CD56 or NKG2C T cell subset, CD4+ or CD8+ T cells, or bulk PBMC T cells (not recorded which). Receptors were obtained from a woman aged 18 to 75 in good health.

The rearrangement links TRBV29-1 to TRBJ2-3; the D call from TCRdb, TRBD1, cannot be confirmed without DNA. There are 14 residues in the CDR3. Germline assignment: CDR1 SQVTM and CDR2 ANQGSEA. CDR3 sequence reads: CSALPAGRTDTQYF.

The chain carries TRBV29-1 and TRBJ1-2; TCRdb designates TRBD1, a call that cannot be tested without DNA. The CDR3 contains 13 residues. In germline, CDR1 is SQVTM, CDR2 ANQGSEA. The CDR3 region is CSVDIQGDYGYTF.

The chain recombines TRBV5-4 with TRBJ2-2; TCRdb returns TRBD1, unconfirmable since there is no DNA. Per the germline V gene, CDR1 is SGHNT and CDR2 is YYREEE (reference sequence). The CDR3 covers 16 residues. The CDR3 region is CASSPGERANTGELFF.

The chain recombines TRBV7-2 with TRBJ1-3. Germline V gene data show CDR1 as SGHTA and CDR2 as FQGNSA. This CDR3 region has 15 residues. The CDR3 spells CASSAQGPPGNTIYF.

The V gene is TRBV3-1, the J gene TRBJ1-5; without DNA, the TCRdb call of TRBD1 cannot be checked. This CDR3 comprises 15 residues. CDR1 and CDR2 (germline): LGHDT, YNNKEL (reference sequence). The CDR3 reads CASSQFATGNQPQHF.

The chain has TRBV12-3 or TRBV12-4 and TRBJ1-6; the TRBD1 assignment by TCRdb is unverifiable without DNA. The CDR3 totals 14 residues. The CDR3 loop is CASSRGQSNSPLHF.

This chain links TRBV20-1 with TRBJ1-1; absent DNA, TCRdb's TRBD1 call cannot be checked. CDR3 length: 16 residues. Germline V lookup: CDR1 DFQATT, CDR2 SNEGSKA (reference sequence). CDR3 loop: CSARDWGGSGNTEAFF.

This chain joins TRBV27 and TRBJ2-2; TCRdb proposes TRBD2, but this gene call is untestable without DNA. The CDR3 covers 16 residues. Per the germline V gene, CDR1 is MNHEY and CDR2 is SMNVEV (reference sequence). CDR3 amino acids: CASSPPLAGGPGELFF.

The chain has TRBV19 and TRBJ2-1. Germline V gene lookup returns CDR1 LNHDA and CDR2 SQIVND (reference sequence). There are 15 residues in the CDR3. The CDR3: CASTQLEGSYNEQFF. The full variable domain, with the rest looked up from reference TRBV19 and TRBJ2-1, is DGGITQSPKYLFRKEGQNVTLSCEQNLNHDAMYWYRQDPGQGLRLIYYSQIVNDFQKGDIAEGYSVSREKKESFPLTVTSAQKNPTAFYLCASTQLEGSYNEQFFGPGTRLTVL.

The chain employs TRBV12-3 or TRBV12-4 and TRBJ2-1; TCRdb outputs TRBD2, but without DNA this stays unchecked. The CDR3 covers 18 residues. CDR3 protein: CASSLLAGALSSYNEQFF.

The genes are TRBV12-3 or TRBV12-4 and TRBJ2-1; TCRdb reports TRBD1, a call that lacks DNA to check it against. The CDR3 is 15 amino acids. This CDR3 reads CASRPTGRGGDEQFF.

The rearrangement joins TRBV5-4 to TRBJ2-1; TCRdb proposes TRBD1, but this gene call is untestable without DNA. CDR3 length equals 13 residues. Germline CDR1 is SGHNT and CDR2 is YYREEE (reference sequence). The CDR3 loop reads CASSSTSGGAEFF.

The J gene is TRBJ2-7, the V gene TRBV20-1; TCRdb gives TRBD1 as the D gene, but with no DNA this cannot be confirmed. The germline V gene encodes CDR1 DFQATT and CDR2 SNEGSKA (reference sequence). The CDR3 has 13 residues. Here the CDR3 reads CSSWGGSPYEQYF.

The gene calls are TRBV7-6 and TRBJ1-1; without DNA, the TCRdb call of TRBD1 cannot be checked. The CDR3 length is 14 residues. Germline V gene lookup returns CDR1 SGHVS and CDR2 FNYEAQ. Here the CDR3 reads CASSLRGQATEAFF.

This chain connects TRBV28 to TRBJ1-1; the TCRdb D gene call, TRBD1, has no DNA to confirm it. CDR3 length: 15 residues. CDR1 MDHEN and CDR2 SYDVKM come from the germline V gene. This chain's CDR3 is CASSFLGRENTEAFF.

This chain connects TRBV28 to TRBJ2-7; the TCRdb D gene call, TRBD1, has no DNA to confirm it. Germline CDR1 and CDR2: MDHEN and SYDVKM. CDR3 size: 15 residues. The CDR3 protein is CASSLPGQGYYEQYF.

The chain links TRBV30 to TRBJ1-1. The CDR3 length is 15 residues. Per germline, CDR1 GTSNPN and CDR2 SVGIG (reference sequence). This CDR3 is CAWSVMGRLGTEAFF.

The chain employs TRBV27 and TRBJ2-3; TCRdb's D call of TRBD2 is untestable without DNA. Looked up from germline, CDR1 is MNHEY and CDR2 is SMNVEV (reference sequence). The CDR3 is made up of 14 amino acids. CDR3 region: CASSSPRLAITQYF.

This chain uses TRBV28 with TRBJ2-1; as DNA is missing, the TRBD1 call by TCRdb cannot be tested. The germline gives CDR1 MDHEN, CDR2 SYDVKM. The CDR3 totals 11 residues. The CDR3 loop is CASNRGNEQFF.

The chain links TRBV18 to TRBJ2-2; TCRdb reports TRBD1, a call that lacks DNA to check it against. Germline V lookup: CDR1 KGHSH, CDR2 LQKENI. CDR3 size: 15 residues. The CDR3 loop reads CASSSWDRGAGELFF.

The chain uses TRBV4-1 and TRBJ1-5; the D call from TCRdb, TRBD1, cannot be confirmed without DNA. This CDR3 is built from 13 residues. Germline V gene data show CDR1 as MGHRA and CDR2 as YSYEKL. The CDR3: CASSVSGGQPQHF.

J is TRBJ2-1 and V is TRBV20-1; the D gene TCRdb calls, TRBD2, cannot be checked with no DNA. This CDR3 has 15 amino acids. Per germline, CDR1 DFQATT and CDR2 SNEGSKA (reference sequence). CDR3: CSARDLRLAPNEQFF.

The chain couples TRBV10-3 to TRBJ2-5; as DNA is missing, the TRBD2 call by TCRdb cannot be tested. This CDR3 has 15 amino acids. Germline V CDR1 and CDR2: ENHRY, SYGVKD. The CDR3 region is CAISGTSGGQETQYF.

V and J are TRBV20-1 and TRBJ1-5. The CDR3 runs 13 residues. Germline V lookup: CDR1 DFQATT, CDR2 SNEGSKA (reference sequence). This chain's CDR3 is CSARRGLRSTQHF.